Each of the 27 T cell receptor beta chains below was sequenced from the same sample in a study of identical twins. TCRdb processed the 5' RACE reads anew with MiXCR; each CDR3 protein has one entry. The repertoire holds about 690,000 distinct CDR3 sequences, 5.5% to 6.5% seen once, with 1.5% to 2% in the top ten. Input material: naive T cells sorted from blood. These receptors originate from a man aged 18 to 29 in good health.

This clonotype was observed at least ten times. The CDR3 protein is CAISDAVGGRRGGELFF. The CDR3 DNA follows: TGTGCCATCAGTGATGCGGTTGGCGGGAGGCGCGGCGGGGAGCTGTTTTTT. The chain is built from TRBV10-3 and TRBJ2-2, with 8 positions matching TRBD2. This CDR3 has 17 residues. Unmatched junction bases numbered 13, after V lost 3 bases and J lost 7 bases. CDR1 and CDR2 (germline): ENHRY, SYGVKD.

CDR3 DNA: TGCAGTGCGGGGTCTAACAATGAGCAGTTCTTC. Its protein is CSAGSNNEQFF. The chain uses TRBV20-1 and TRBJ2-1; D remains ambiguous. The CDR3 is 11 amino acids. V gave up 6 bases and J gave up 5 bases, with 8 bases separating them. CDR1 is DFQATT and CDR2 is SNEGSKA in the germline V gene (reference sequence).

This clonotype was detected only a few times. The chain combines TRBV30 with TRBJ2-2, with TRBD2 as a possible D gene (6 bases). Germline loops: CDR1 GTSNPN, CDR2 SVGIG (reference sequence). The CDR3 runs to 13 residues. Trimming removed 5 bases at V and 5 bases at J, with 12 bases between. The CDR3 coding sequence is TGTGCCTGGTCGAACGGGGGTACCGGGGAGCTGTTTTTT. Its translation: CAWSNGGTGELFF. Full variable domain (rest looked up from reference TRBV30 and TRBJ2-2): SQTIHQWPATLVQPVGSPLSLECTVEGTSNPNLYWYRQAAGRGLQLLFYSVGIGQISSEVPQNLSASRPQDRQFILSSKKLLLSDSGFYLCAWSNGGTGELFFGEGSRLTVL.

On this clonotype itself: At one end the junction does not follow the germline gene, possibly because of a read error. The chain links TRBV5-4 to TRBJ2-1; no clear D gene. Germline CDR1 and CDR2: SGHNT and YYREEE (reference sequence). The CDR3 length is 13 residues. CDR3 coding DNA: TGTGCCAGCAGCTTGAAGTTTGGGCAAACACATAACTTC. Protein product: CASSLKFGQTHNF.

There are many counts of this clonotype. The chain uses TRBV12-3 or TRBV12-4 and TRBJ2-2, with 8 bases matching TRBD2. The CDR3 is 13 residues long. V shed 6 bases, J shed 5 bases, and the junction held 2 bases outside the gene matches. The CDR3 region has the DNA TGTGCCAGCAGGGTAGCGGGAACCGGGGAGCTGTTTTTT. The encoded protein is CASRVAGTGELFF.

This clonotype was seen more than once but under ten times. This chain uses TRBV6-2 or TRBV6-3 with TRBJ1-5; tentative D call: TRBD1 (6 bases). The CDR3 runs to 13 residues. Germline V gives CDR1 MNHEY, CDR2 SVGEGT. V lost 8 bases to trimming and J lost 6 bases, with 14 bases between them. The CDR3 loop is CASRLRGGQPQHF. The DNA of the CDR3 is TGTGCCAGCCGCCTTAGGGGGGGTCAGCCCCAGCATTTT.

This chain uses TRBV6-2 or TRBV6-3 with TRBJ2-7, with 12 positions matching TRBD2. The CDR3 has 16 residues. V dropped 8 bases and J dropped 2; count of bases not matched to a gene: 10. Germline values: CDR1 MNHEY, CDR2 SVGEGT. CDR3 coding DNA: TGTGCCAGCGCTTCTGGACGGACTAGCGGGACCTACGAGCAGTACGTC. The encoded protein is CASASGRTSGTYEQYV.

This clonotype has at least ten counts. V is TRBV20-1 and J is TRBJ2-3; 7 positions match TRBD2. Trimming took 3 bases from V and 4 from J; bases not matched to a gene: 10. CDR3 length equals 15 residues. CDR1 is DFQATT and CDR2 is SNEGSKA in the germline V gene (reference sequence). The CDR3 spells CSASRLAWVPDTQYF. CDR3 DNA: TGCAGTGCTAGCCGACTAGCTTGGGTTCCAGATACGCAGTATTTT.

This clonotype was observed many times. CDR3 DNA sequence: TGCAGTGCTAGAACGTCCCGCATTCAGTACTTC. Its protein is CSARTSRIQYF. The V gene is TRBV20-1, the J gene TRBJ2-4; D call uncertain. CDR1 is DFQATT, CDR2 SNEGSKA, per germline (reference sequence). The CDR3 consists of 11 residues. With 2 bases removed from V and 9 bases from J, the gap between germline ends came to 8 bases.

This clonotype was counted ten times or more. This chain links TRBV20-1 with TRBJ2-3; 7 bases agree with TRBD2. Unmatched junction bases numbered 10, after V lost 3 bases and J lost 4 bases. The CDR3 covers 15 residues. CDR1 DFQATT and CDR2 SNEGSKA come from the germline V gene (reference sequence). In DNA, the CDR3 is TGCAGTGCTAGTGTGGGGAGGGGCCGCTCAGATACGCAGTATTTT. Protein: CSASVGRGRSDTQYF.

There are many counts of this clonotype. The genes are TRBV28 and TRBJ1-5; TRBD1 is a possible D gene (5 bases). Per germline, CDR1 MDHEN and CDR2 SYDVKM. Trimming removed 6 bases from V and 4 bases from J, with 16 bases in between. CDR3 length: 15 amino acids. CDR3 nucleotide sequence: TGTGCCAGCAGGACCCCGGGACCGACAAATCAGCCCCAGCATTTT. Translated: CASRTPGPTNQPQHF. The entire variable domain, with the rest obtained from reference TRBV28 and TRBJ1-5, is as follows: DVKVTQSSRYLVKRTGEKVFLECVQDMDHENMFWYRQDPGLGLRLIYFSYDVKMKEKGDIPEGYSVSREKKERFSLILESASTNQTSMYLCASRTPGPTNQPQHFGDGTRLSIL.

The chain uses TRBV11-3 and TRBJ2-1; 8 bases match TRBD2. CDR1 is SGHNT, CDR2 YENEEA, per germline. The V gene end was trimmed by 5 bases and the J gene end by 7 bases; junction bases not matched to a gene: 13. The CDR3 extends over 16 amino acids. The CDR3 protein is CASSLSGTSNSNEQFF. The DNA of the CDR3 is TGTGCCAGCAGCCTGTCCGGGACTAGTAATTCGAATGAGCAGTTCTTC.

Only a few counts were recorded for this clonotype. This sequence joins TRBV5-1 and TRBJ2-1; D is uncertain. Germline lookup yields CDR1 SGHRS and CDR2 YFSETQ. Trimming removed 3 bases at V and 3 bases at J, with 13 bases between. This CDR3 has 15 amino acids. The CDR3 reads CASSSGRSFYNEQFF. DNA for the CDR3: TGCGCCAGCAGCTCAGGACGCAGTTTCTACAATGAGCAGTTCTTC.

This clonotype has ten or more counts. The chain carries TRBV7-2 and TRBJ2-3; D remains ambiguous. Trimming removed 4 bases at V and 0 bases at J, with 14 bases between. This CDR3 region has 16 residues. From germline, CDR1 is SGHTA and CDR2 FQGNSA. The CDR3 coding sequence is TGTGCCAGCAGCTCCGAGGAGTACTATAGCACAGATACGCAGTATTTT. Translated: CASSSEEYYSTDTQYF. The full variable domain, in which reference TRBV7-2 and TRBJ2-3 provide the parts outside the CDR3, is GAGVSQSPSNKVTEKGKDVELRCDPISGHTALYWYRQSLGQGLEFLIYFQGNSAPDKSGLPSDRFSAERTGGSVSTLTIQRTQQEDSAVYLCASSSEEYYSTDTQYFGPGTRLTVL.

The chain is built from TRBV5-4 and TRBJ2-1; 13 bases map to TRBD2. V was pared by 4 bases and J by 8 bases, with 9 bases of the junction left unmatched. CDR1 is SGHNT and CDR2 is YYREEE in the germline V gene (reference sequence). This CDR3 is built from 16 residues. The CDR3 reads CASSIGLAGAFYEQFF. CDR3 DNA: TGTGCCAGCAGCATAGGACTAGCGGGAGCATTCTATGAGCAGTTCTTC.

The chain has TRBV6-1 and TRBJ2-4; D not certain. CDR1 is MNHNS and CDR2 is SASEGT in the germline V gene. With 6 bases removed from V and 1 base from J, the gap between germline ends came to 16 bases. The CDR3 sequence is 16 residues long. The CDR3 here is CASSHRNQGAKNIQYF. CDR3 nucleotides: TGTGCCAGCAGCCACCGGAACCAAGGGGCCAAAAACATTCAGTACTTC.

This clonotype was detected ten times or more. The chain carries TRBV29-1 and TRBJ2-5; D remains ambiguous. The CDR3 has 12 residues. The V end lost 6 bases, the J end lost 4 bases, and 12 bases lay between the germline ends. Germline V gene data show CDR1 as SQVTM and CDR2 as ANQGSEA. The CDR3 here is CSVERFRETQYF. As DNA, the CDR3 is TGCAGCGTGGAGAGGTTTAGAGAGACCCAGTACTTC. Variable domain in full (rest from reference TRBV29-1 and TRBJ2-5): SAVISQKPSRDICQRGTSLTIQCQVDSQVTMMFWYRQQPGQSLTLIATANQGSEATYESGFVIDKFPISRPNLTFSTLTVSNMSPEDSSIYLCSVERFRETQYFGPGTRLLVL.

In this sample, this clonotype turned up a few times. The rearrangement links TRBV7-2 to TRBJ1-2, with D perhaps matching TRBD1 (6 bases). Germline V gives CDR1 SGHTA, CDR2 FQGNSA. CDR3 length equals 15 residues. The V end lost 3 bases, the J end lost 1 base, and 12 bases lay between the germline ends. The CDR3 DNA follows: TGTGCCAGCAGCTTTTCGGGGGCCGGTAACTATGGCTACACCTTC. This encodes CASSFSGAGNYGYTF.

This clonotype was counted only a few times. V is TRBV5-1 and J is TRBJ2-1, with TRBD2 identical over 10 bases. Germline V CDR1 and CDR2: SGHRS, YFSETQ. CDR3 length equals 15 residues. V lost 7 bases and J lost 8; bases outside the gene matches: 12. The CDR3 bases are TGCGCCAGCCGGGGAACTAGCGGGATTATAGATGAGCAGTTCTTC. Amino acid sequence: CASRGTSGIIDEQFF. Variable domain in full (rest from reference TRBV5-1 and TRBJ2-1): KAGVTQTPRYLIKTRGQQVTLSCSPISGHRSVSWYQQTPGQGLQFLFEYFSETQRNKGNFPGRFSGRQFSNSRSEMNVSTLELGDSALYLCASRGTSGIIDEQFFGPGTRLTVL.

This clonotype appeared many times. The chain recombines TRBV4-3 with TRBJ2-5; 9 bases match TRBD2. The germline V gene encodes CDR1 LGHNA and CDR2 YSLEER. V shed 0 bases, J shed 4 bases, and the junction held 9 bases outside the gene matches. This CDR3 is built from 17 residues. DNA of the CDR3: TGCGCCAGCAGCCAAGATCTGGCGGGAGGGCCTGGAGAGACCCAGTACTTC. Protein: CASSQDLAGGPGETQYF.

This clonotype was seen repeatedly, ten times or more. This sequence joins TRBV20-1 and TRBJ2-1; D is unclear. The CDR3 is 15 residues long. Germline CDR1 is DFQATT and CDR2 is SNEGSKA (reference sequence). Trimming took off 4 bases at V and 0 bases at J, with 13 bases between the two ends. CDR3 sequence (DNA): TGCAGTGCTATGACGGGTGGCGGCTCCTACAATGAGCAGTTCTTC. It translates to CSAMTGGGSYNEQFF.

Note on this clonotype: Given a much more abundant clone one base away, this may be a read error. The chain recombines TRBV7-2 with TRBJ2-2, with D uncertain. The CDR3 is made up of 13 amino acids. Per germline, CDR1 SGHTA and CDR2 FQGNSA. The CDR3 reads CAGSSRPTGELFF. CDR3 coding DNA: TGTGCCGGCAGCTCCCGTCCTACCGGGGAGCTGTTTTTT.

The chain has TRBV6-1 and TRBJ2-2; the match to TRBD2 covers 12 bases. V shed 6 bases, J shed 3 bases, and the junction held 8 bases outside the gene matches. CDR3 size: 17 residues. CDR1 is MNHNS and CDR2 is SASEGT in the germline V gene. CDR3 sequence reads: CASSPELAGGYTGELFF. The DNA for the CDR3 is TGTGCCAGCAGCCCCGAGCTAGCGGGAGGGTACACCGGGGAGCTGTTTTTT.

The table lists this clonotype with many counts. This CDR3 is CSARDLSGGTYEQYF. CDR3 DNA sequence: TGCAGTGCTAGAGACCTTTCCGGCGGGACCTACGAGCAGTACTTC. J is TRBJ2-7 and V is TRBV20-1; TRBD2 might be the D (6 bases). Trimming stripped 0 bases from V and 2 bases from J, with 14 bases between. The CDR3 has 15 residues. Germline V lookup: CDR1 DFQATT, CDR2 SNEGSKA (reference sequence).

This clonotype was picked up many times. This chain joins TRBV12-3 or TRBV12-4 and TRBJ2-5; a weak D match, TRBD1 (5 bases). V was pared by 7 bases and J by 4 bases, with 13 bases between. The CDR3 is 13 residues long. CDR3 region: CASNPRARETQYF. CDR3 coding DNA: TGTGCCAGCAACCCCAGGGCCCGAGAGACCCAGTACTTC.

This clonotype appeared many times. This sequence joins TRBV12-3 or TRBV12-4 and TRBJ1-2; maybe TRBD1 (6 bases). The ends were cut back, 3 bases at V and 8 bases at J, with 16 bases in the middle. CDR3 length: 14 residues. CDR3 DNA sequence: TGTGCCAGCAGTTTGGACCCTACAGGGATGGGCTACACCTTC. Protein product: CASSLDPTGMGYTF.

This clonotype has a handful of counts. The chain joins TRBV6-1 to TRBJ1-6; D is undetermined. Germline V gene sequence: CDR1 MNHNS, CDR2 SASEGT. V lost 3 bases and J 7 bases, leaving 7 bases between the germline ends. This CDR3 is built from 13 residues. CDR3 sequence: CASSDWENSPLHF. CDR3 DNA: TGTGCCAGCAGTGATTGGGAGAATTCACCCCTCCACTTT.